One sample yielded the 23 T cell receptor beta chains listed below, sequenced in a study of blood T cell repertoires in COVID-19. This table comes from immunoSEQ multiplex PCR, and its TCRdb copy is limited to in-frame clones, with some not included. The repertoire holds about 62,000 clones, with 85% to 90% as singletons. Material: peripheral blood. The receptors were sampled from a woman aged 60-75 years with acute or convalescent COVID-19.

The chain links TRBV10-3 to TRBJ1-2, with TRBD1 as a possible D gene (5 bases). Germline values: CDR1 ENHRY, CDR2 SYGVKD. V was trimmed by 2 bases and J by 5 bases, leaving 15 bases between them. The CDR3 runs to 15 residues. As DNA, the CDR3 is TGTGCCATCAGTGAGCCAGGGACTAGCAGTTATGGCTACACCTTC. It translates to CAISEPGTSSYGYTF.

The rearrangement uses TRBV3-1 (or the pseudogene TRBV3-2) and TRBJ2-3, with D maybe TRBD1 (5 bases). Germline assignment: CDR1 LGHDT and CDR2 YNNKEL (reference sequence). CDR3 size: 12 residues. Trimming stripped 4 bases from V and 5 bases from J, with 7 bases between. CDR3 nucleotide sequence: TGTGCCAGCAGCCCCAGGGAAGATACGCAGTATTTT. Translated: CASSPREDTQYF.

DNA for the CDR3: TGTGCCAGCAGCAGAGACAGGGGCTCTGGAAACACCATATATTTT. This encodes CASSRDRGSGNTIYF. V gene TRBV6-2 or TRBV6-3 combines with J gene TRBJ1-3; 8 bases map to TRBD1. V gave up 6 bases and J gave up 0 bases; unmatched junction bases: 4. The CDR3 is made up of 15 amino acids. The germline gives CDR1 MNHEY, CDR2 SVGEGT.

The chain carries TRBV2 and TRBJ2-7; 10 positions agree with TRBD2. The germline V gene encodes CDR1 SNHLY and CDR2 FYNNEI. The CDR3 is 15 amino acids. The CDR3 reads CASREEAGGSYEQYV. The CDR3 DNA sequence: TGTGCCAGCAGGGAAGAAGCGGGAGGGAGCTACGAGCAGTACGTC.

The table lists this clone with a count of one. V gene TRBV6-5 combines with J gene TRBJ2-3; 8 bases map to TRBD2. The CDR3 consists of 15 residues. The V and J ends lost 2 bases and 2 bases, in that order; junction bases with no gene match: 3. From germline, CDR1 is MNHEY and CDR2 SVGAGI. The chain's CDR3 is CASSYPTSDTDTQYF. In nucleotides, the CDR3 is TGTGCCAGCAGTTACCCGACTAGCGACACAGATACGCAGTATTTT.

V is TRBV5-1 and J is TRBJ1-3; D is possibly TRBD1 (5 bases). Trimming pared 0 bases from V and 2 bases from J, leaving 12 bases between. Germline values: CDR1 SGHRS, CDR2 YFSETQ. The CDR3 runs to 16 residues. The chain's CDR3 is CASSLVGELAGNTIYF. The CDR3, as DNA: TGCGCCAGCAGCTTGGTAGGGGAACTTGCTGGAAACACCATATATTTT. The variable domain in full, with the rest retrieved from reference TRBV5-1 and TRBJ1-3, is KAGVTQTPRYLIKTRGQQVTLSCSPISGHRSVSWYQQTPGQGLQFLFEYFSETQRNKGNFPGRFSGRQFSNSRSEMNVSTLELGDSALYLCASSLVGELAGNTIYFGEGSWLTVV.

This clone was found a few times. This chain connects TRBV6-2 or TRBV6-3 to TRBJ1-1; D call uncertain. V was pared by 1 base and J by 1 base, with 4 bases between. The CDR3 extends over 13 amino acids. Germline values: CDR1 MNHEY, CDR2 SVGEGT. CDR3 nucleotide sequence: TGTGCCAGCAGTTACTGGCAGAACACTGAAGCTTTCTTT. Translated: CASSYWQNTEAFF.

The J gene is TRBJ2-1, the V gene TRBV7-9; 7 bases agree with TRBD1. The CDR3 contains 13 residues. Germline V gene sequence: CDR1 SEHNR, CDR2 FQNEAQ (reference sequence). Trimming removed 1 base from V and 9 bases from J; junction bases left unmatched: 3. The CDR3 DNA reads TGTGCCAGCAGCTTAGTGGACAGGCGTGAGCAGTTCTTC. Its translation: CASSLVDRREQFF.

This clone was found a few times. The rearrangement uses TRBV7-3 and TRBJ1-2; 7 bases are shared with TRBD1. CDR3 length: 16 amino acids. Per the germline V gene, CDR1 is SGHTA and CDR2 is FQGTGA. V trimming: 5 bases; J trimming: 1 base; junction bases outside the gene matches: 10. CDR3 sequence (DNA): TGTGCCAGCAGCCCCGACCCAGGGGGGCTTAACTATGGCTACACCTTC. This codes for CASSPDPGGLNYGYTF.

About this clone: Distinct nucleotide sequences in the sample also encode this CDR3. The chain carries TRBV19 and TRBJ1-2, with D hard to call. This CDR3 has 13 residues. Per germline, CDR1 LNHDA and CDR2 SQIVND (reference sequence). The V and J ends lost 2 bases and 2 bases respectively, with 6 bases between them. The chain's CDR3 is CASSISGNYGYTF. The CDR3 bases are TGTGCCAGTAGTATATCCGGGAACTATGGCTACACCTTC.

The V call is TRBV5-1, the J call TRBJ2-3, with 9 positions matching TRBD2. The CDR3 totals 16 residues. V shed 4 bases and J 1 base; nucleotides not matched to a gene: 7. Per germline, CDR1 SGHRS and CDR2 YFSETQ. The CDR3 sequence is CASSAAGGLGTDTQYF. CDR3 nucleotide sequence: TGCGCCAGCAGCGCTGCGGGGGGGCTGGGCACAGATACGCAGTATTTT. The whole variable domain, remainder taken from reference TRBV5-1 and TRBJ2-3, is KAGVTQTPRYLIKTRGQQVTLSCSPISGHRSVSWYQQTPGQGLQFLFEYFSETQRNKGNFPGRFSGRQFSNSRSEMNVSTLELGDSALYLCASSAAGGLGTDTQYFGPGTRLTVL.

The rearrangement uses TRBV2 and TRBJ2-3; TRBD2 agrees at 8 bases. The CDR3 runs to 12 residues. CDR1 SNHLY and CDR2 FYNNEI come from the germline V gene. V dropped 10 bases and J dropped 4; count of bases not matched to a gene: 4. In nucleotides, the CDR3 is TGTGCCAAAGGACTAGCAGCAGATACGCAGTATTTT. Translating it yields CAKGLAADTQYF.

The chain combines TRBV19 with TRBJ2-5; perhaps TRBD2 as D (6 bases). This CDR3 spans 15 amino acids. CDR1 and CDR2 from the germline V gene are LNHDA and SQIVND (reference sequence). With 3 bases removed from V and 5 bases from J, the gap between germline ends came to 16 bases. The CDR3 DNA follows: TGTGCCAGTAGTATCGGGCAGGGAGGTCCCGAGACCCAGTACTTC. Translating gives CASSIGQGGPETQYF.

This clone was seen a handful of times. The chain links TRBV3-1 (or the pseudogene TRBV3-2) to TRBJ2-7; no definite D call. This CDR3 has 13 residues. The germline V gene has CDR1 LGHDT and CDR2 YNNKEL (reference sequence). Trimming removed 0 bases from V and 6 bases from J, with 9 bases in between. Here the CDR3 DNA reads TGTGCCAGCAGCCAAGAGCTGGGCCTCGAGCAGTACGTC. It encodes CASSQELGLEQYV.

The chain employs TRBV6-2 or TRBV6-3 and TRBJ2-1, with 16 bases identical to TRBD2. The germline CDR1 and CDR2 sequences are MNHEY and SVGEGT. J gave up 4 bases and V 5 bases, and 5 bases lay outside the gene matches. This CDR3 is 17 amino acids long. CDR3 sequence (DNA): TGTGCCAGCAGTGCCGGGACTAGCGGGAGGGTGTACAATGAGCAGTTCTTC. Amino acid sequence: CASSAGTSGRVYNEQFF.

This chain uses TRBV10-3 with TRBJ1-2; 8 nucleotides match TRBD1. The CDR3 sequence is 13 residues long. The germline CDR1 and CDR2 sequences are ENHRY and SYGVKD. V lost 3 bases to trimming and J lost 7 bases; unmatched junction nucleotides: 4. CDR3 in amino acids: CAISDQGAGGYTF. The CDR3 coding sequence is TGTGCCATCAGTGATCAGGGGGCAGGTGGCTACACCTTC.

This chain's CDR3 is CASTREGSGANVLTF. The CDR3 bases are TGCGCCAGCACCCGGGAGGGCTCTGGGGCCAACGTCCTGACTTTC. The V and J genes are TRBV5-1 and TRBJ2-6; 8 bases align to TRBD2. Trimming cost V 6 bases and J 0 bases; bases outside gene matches: 2. This CDR3 region has 15 residues. Germline loops: CDR1 SGHRS, CDR2 YFSETQ.

This clone was picked up a small number of times. The chain uses TRBV3-1 (or the pseudogene TRBV3-2) and TRBJ1-1, with no clear D. Deletions cut 0 bases from V and 7 bases from J, with 9 bases between. Germline assignment: CDR1 LGHDT and CDR2 YNNKEL (reference sequence). The CDR3 sequence is 13 residues long. The CDR3 DNA sequence: TGTGCCAGCAGCCAAGAGGTTTCAGGTGAAGCTTTCTTT. As protein: CASSQEVSGEAFF.

CDR3 sequence: CASSLTGVGTEAFF. The CDR3 DNA follows: TGTGCCAGCAGCTTAACAGGGGTCGGGACTGAAGCTTTCTTT. The chain links TRBV7-3 to TRBJ1-1, with TRBD1 as a possible D gene (5 bases). The CDR3 has 14 amino acids. V lost 0 bases and J 5 bases, leaving 10 bases between the germline ends. Germline CDR1 is SGHTA and CDR2 is FQGTGA.

The rearrangement uses TRBV5-6 and TRBJ1-1; TRBD1 matches 7 bases. The CDR3 has 14 residues. V lost 3 bases and J lost 7; bases outside the gene matches: 9. Per the germline V gene, CDR1 is SGHDT and CDR2 is YYEEEE. The CDR3 region is CASSSLPQGYEAFF. The CDR3 coding sequence is TGTGCCAGCAGCTCCCTTCCACAGGGGTATGAAGCTTTCTTT.

The V gene is TRBV18, the J gene TRBJ2-2, with TRBD2 identical over 13 bases. This CDR3 is 18 amino acids long. Losses at the gene ends were 6 bases for V and 2 bases for J; bases not matched to a gene: 9. Looked up from germline, CDR1 is KGHSH and CDR2 is LQKENI. The CDR3 here is CASSHRTSGSPNTGELFF. CDR3 coding DNA: TGTGCCAGCTCGCACCGGACTAGCGGGAGTCCCAACACCGGGGAGCTGTTTTTT.

The chain links TRBV7-2 to TRBJ2-7; maybe TRBD1 (6 bases). V lost 5 bases to trimming and J lost 5 bases, with 13 bases between them. The CDR3 runs to 13 residues. Germline values: CDR1 SGHTA, CDR2 FQGNSA. The CDR3 region has the DNA TGTGCCAGCAGCCGGGGCAGGGGCGACGAGCAGTACGTC. Its protein is CASSRGRGDEQYV.

This chain connects TRBV6-2 or TRBV6-3 to TRBJ2-3, with D perhaps matching TRBD2 (7 bases). Trimming left V 5 bases short and J 5 bases short, with 20 bases between. The CDR3 spans 16 residues. CDR1 is MNHEY and CDR2 is SVGEGT in the germline V gene. The CDR3 spells CASSLQGREHEDTQYF. In DNA form, the CDR3 reads TGTGCCAGCAGTCTTCAGGGGCGGGAGCACGAAGATACGCAGTATTTT.